This T cell receptor beta chain is drawn from a study of blood T cell repertoires in COVID-19. About the research overall: Donors in the United States, Italy and Spain gave samples during acute or convalescent COVID-19. T cells, B-cell-depleted T cells, or PBMCs provided the cDNA or gDNA that served as material.

While infection was still active, Seattle patients were enrolled and then followed longitudinally. Germline CDR1 and CDR2: MGHRA and YSYEKL. This CDR3 comprises 16 residues. V was pared by 0 bases and J by 5 bases, with 7 bases of the junction left unmatched. Authors' analysis steps: Estimates of nucleated cell counts were drawn from the amplification of reference gene primers. Clones were sequenced by immunoSEQ multiplex PCR, and TCRdb holds only the in-frame ones, with some missing. V, J and clone size are taken as reported in that table, and D and trimming were inferred from the DNA itself. The repertoire holds nearly 350,000 clones, with about nine tenths as singletons.

This chain uses TRBV4-1 with TRBJ2-3; 8 bases are shared with TRBD2. The source material was peripheral blood. The origin of this receptor is a woman aged 70-85 years with COVID-19, enrolled during active disease. The CDR3 bases are TGCGCCAGCAGCCAAGATACCGGGGGGGCTAGAGATACGCAGTATTTT. Translating it yields CASSQDTGGARDTQYF.